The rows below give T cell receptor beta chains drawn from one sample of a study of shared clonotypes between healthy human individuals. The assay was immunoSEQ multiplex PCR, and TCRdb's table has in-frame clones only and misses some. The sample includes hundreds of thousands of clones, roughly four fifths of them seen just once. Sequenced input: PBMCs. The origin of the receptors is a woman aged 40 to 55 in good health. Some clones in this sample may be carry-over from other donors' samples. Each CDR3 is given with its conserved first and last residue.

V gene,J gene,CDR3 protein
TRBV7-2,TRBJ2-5,CASSSGSVHQYF
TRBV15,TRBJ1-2,CATSRPDHRDGYTF
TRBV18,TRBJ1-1,CASSPGTTGIEAFF
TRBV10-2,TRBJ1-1,CASSGWGLNTEAFF
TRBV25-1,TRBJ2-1,CASTLSGSSYNEQFF
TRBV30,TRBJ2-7,CAWTATPPYEQYF
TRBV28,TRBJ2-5,CASSAPGAGYQETQYF
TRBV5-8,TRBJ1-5,CASSLVLQVRPNQPQHF
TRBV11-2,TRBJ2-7,CASSLAYGSYEQYF
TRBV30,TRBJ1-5,CACQLGGNQPQHF
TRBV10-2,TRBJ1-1,CASSESAGPREAFF
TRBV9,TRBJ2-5,CASRSGVLETQYF
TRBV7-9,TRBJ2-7,CASTQTQGYEQYF
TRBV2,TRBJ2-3,CASTRDSSTDTQYF
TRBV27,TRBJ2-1,CASSPQPGRTTNNEQFF
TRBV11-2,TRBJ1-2,CASSLDLQGFYGYTF
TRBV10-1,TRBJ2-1,CASSEVGLDNEQFF
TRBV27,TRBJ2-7,CASSPPGGPIYEQYF
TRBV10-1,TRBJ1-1,CASSKPSGTGGPPNTEAFF
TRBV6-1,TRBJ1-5,CASLKGDYSNQPQHF
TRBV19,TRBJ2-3,CASSIGGLSTDTQYF
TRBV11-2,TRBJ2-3,CASSLGLAGVFSDTQYF
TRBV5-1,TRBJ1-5,CASSLWAVSNQPQHF
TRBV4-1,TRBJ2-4,CASSQGYWDRLAKNIQYF
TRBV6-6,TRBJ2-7,CASSYGQGSYEQYF
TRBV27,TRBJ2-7,CASSSTGGTYEQYF
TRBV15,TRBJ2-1,CATSREFGGTGQFF
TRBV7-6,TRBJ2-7,CASSSAGGLEQYF
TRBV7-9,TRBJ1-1,CASSLKANTEAFF
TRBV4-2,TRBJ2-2,CASSQETSANTGELFF
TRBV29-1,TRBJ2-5,CSVWRETQYF
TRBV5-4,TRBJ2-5,CASSLGLAGFSGETQYF
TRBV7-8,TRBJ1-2,CASSSDREVEGYTF
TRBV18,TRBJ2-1,CASSQGQYNEQFF
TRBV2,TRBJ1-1,CASKLEGAGDTEAFF
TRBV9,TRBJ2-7,CASSPYRQGATKEQYF
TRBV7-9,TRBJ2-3,CASSSRQETDTQYF
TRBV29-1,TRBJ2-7,CSVLIQSYEQYF
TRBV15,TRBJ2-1,CATSTGLPSNEQFF
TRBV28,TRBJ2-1,CASSIAGGLGNEQFF
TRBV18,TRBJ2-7,CASSLNHPTSGSSYEQYF
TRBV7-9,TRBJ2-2,CASSLDRADTGELFF
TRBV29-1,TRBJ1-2,CSVRDTFNYGYTF
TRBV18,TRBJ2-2,CASSPRTGGITGELFF
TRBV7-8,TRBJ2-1,CASSLKGTEQFF
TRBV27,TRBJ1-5,CASSLRVTEPQHF
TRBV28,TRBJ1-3,CATEGGSGNTIYF
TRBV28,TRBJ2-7,CAWGANFYEQYF
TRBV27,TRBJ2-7,CASRRQGVSYEQYF
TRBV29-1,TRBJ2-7,CSVSTVSYEQYF